This TCR beta chain was sequenced for a study of blood T cell repertoires in COVID-19. In the study overall: Acute and convalescent COVID-19 samples came from the United States, Italy and Spain. T cells, B-cell-depleted T cells, or PBMCs provided the cDNA or gDNA that served as material.

Authors' processing steps: Reference gene primers were amplified, and this amplification served to estimate nucleated cell counts. Sequenced by immunoSEQ multiplex PCR; TCRdb stores in-frame clones only, minus some. V, J and clone size derive from that table, while D and trimming were established from the DNA sequence. The table has under 95,000 clones, around nine tenths seen once. V shed 6 bases and J 8 bases; nucleotides not matched to a gene: 6. CDR3 length: 13 residues. The V gene's germline CDR1 is SNHLY and CDR2 FYNNEI. The rearrangement links TRBV2 to TRBJ2-2; TRBD1 matches 7 bases. The receptor comes from a woman over 75 with acute or convalescent COVID-19. Sequences were obtained from peripheral blood. CDR3 sequence: CASRGDRAGELFF. The DNA of the CDR3 is TGTGCCAGCAGGGGCGACAGGGCAGGGGAGCTGTTTTTT.